What follows describes a single TCR beta chain. The antigen is not known. V was shortened by 8 bases and J by 4 bases, with 11 bases between the two germline ends. This CDR3 spans 12 amino acids. CDR1 is LNHDA and CDR2 is SQIVND in the germline V gene (reference sequence). Primers: 60 Vbeta forward and 13 Jbeta reverse. The data were produced by immunoSEQ multiplex PCR, yet TCRdb's version contains in-frame clones alone and is incomplete. This repertoire includes about 39,000 clones. This record belongs to a study of cytomegalovirus exposure and HLA in healthy donors. Study summary: The study's early data release held about 80 million unique TCRs from HLA-typed donors. Overall study results and limits: Cytomegalovirus-associated TCR beta chains were listed, numbering roughly 150. The records held CMV serostatus as the only immune exposure information.

The TCR was taken from a woman in her 30s in good health and CMV-seropositive. This rearrangement joins TRBV19 to TRBJ2-5; D is ambiguous. The specimen was PBMCs. The CDR3 DNA reads as TGTGCCAGTGCTCAGGCTGGAGAGACCCAGTACTTC. Its protein is CASAQAGETQYF.